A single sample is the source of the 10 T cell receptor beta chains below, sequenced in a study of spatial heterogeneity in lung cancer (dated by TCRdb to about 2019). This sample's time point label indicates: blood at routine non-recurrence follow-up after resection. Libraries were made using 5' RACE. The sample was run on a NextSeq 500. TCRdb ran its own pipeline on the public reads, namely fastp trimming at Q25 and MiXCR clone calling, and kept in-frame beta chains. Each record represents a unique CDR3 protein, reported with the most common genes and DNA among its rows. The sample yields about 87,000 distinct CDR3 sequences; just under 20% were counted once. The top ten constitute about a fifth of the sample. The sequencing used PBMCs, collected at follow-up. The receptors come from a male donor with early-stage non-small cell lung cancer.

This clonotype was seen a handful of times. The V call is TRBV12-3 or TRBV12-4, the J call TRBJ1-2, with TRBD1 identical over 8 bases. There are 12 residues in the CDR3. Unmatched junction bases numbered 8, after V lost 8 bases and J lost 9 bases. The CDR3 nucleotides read TGTGCCAGCTCTGACAGGGGAGTACGCTACACCTTC. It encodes CASSDRGVRYTF.

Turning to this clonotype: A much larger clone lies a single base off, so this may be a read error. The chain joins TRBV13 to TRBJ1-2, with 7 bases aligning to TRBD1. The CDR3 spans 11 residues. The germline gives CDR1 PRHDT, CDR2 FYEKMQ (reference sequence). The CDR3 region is CRINRGHGYTF. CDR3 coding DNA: TGTCGAATTAACAGGGGCCATGGCTACACCTTC.

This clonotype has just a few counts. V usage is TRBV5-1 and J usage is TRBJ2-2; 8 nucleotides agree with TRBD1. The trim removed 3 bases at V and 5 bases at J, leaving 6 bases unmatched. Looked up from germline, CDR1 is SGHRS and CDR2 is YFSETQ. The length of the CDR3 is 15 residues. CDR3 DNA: TGCGCCAGCAGCTATGTGCAGGGGGCTACCGGGGAGCTGTTTTTT. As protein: CASSYVQGATGELFF. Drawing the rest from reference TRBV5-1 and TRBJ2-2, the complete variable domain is KAGVTQTPRYLIKTRGQQVTLSCSPISGHRSVSWYQQTPGQGLQFLFEYFSETQRNKGNFPGRFSGRQFSNSRSEMNVSTLELGDSALYLCASSYVQGATGELFFGEGSRLTVL.

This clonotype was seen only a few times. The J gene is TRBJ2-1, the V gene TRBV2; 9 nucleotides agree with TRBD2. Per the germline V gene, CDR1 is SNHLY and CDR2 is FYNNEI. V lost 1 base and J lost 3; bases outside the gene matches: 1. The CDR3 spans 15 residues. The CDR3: CASSEVAGDYNEQFF. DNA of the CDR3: TGTGCCAGCAGTGAAGTAGCGGGGGACTACAATGAGCAGTTCTTC.

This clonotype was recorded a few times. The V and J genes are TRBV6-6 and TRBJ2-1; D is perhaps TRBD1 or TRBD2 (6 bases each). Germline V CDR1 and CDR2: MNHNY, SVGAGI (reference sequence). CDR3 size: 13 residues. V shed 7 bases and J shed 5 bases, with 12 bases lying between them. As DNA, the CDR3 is TGTGCCAGCAAAGAGGGGGGTAACAATGAGCAGTTCTTC. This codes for CASKEGGNNEQFF.

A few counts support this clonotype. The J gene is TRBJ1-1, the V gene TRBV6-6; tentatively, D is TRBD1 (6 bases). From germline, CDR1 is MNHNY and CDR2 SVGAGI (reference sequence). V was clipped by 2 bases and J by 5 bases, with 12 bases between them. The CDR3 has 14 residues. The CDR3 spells CASSYGGGGTEAFF. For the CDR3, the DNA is TGTGCCAGCAGTTACGGCGGAGGGGGAACTGAAGCTTTCTTT.

The CDR3 protein is CASSLLVSTGELFF. The DNA for the CDR3 is TGTGCCAGCAGCCTACTAGTTTCCACCGGGGAGCTGTTTTTT. The rearrangement uses TRBV9 and TRBJ2-2; D is perhaps TRBD2 (5 bases). V lost 4 bases and J lost 4, with 11 bases in between. Germline-derived CDR1 and CDR2 are SGDLS and YYNGEE. The CDR3 is 14 amino acids.

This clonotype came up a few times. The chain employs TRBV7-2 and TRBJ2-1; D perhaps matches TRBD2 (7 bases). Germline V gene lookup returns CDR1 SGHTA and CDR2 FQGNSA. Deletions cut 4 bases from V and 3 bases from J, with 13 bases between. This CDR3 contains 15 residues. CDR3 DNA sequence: TGTGCCAGCAGCTCAGCGGGGACAAACTACAATGAGCAGTTCTTC. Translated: CASSSAGTNYNEQFF.

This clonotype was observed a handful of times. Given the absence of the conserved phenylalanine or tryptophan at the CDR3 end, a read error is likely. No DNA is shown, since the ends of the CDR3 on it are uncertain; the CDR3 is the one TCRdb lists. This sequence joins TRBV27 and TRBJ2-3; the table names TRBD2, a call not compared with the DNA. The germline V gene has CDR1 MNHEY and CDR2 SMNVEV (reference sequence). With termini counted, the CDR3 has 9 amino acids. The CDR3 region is CASSLVERG.

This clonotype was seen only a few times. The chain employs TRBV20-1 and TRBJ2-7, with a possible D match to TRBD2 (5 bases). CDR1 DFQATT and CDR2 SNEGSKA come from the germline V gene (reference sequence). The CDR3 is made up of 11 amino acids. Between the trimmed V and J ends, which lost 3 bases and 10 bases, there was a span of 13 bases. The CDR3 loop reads CSASLVAKQYF. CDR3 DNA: TGCAGTGCTAGCCTTGTAGCGAAACAGTACTTC.